Included here is one TCR beta chain sequence, with context. These data belong to a study of T cells in tuberculosis. Study outcomes and limitations: Low-affinity CD1B-GMM tetramer-binding T cells may have been missed.

The table came from immunoSEQ multiplex PCR; TCRdb's copy has only in-frame clones and leaves some out. The sample contains about 59,000 clones, 65% to 90% of which appear only once. Cells were sorted from thawed PBMC rested overnight and stained with GMM-loaded CD1B tetramer, viability dye and anti-CD3. CD1B tetramers were loaded with Rhodococcus equi-derived C32 glucose monomycolate. PBMC for tetramer sorting were first depleted of CD14-expressing monocytes. The CDR3 has 14 residues. V gave up 4 bases and J gave up 7 bases, with 17 bases separating them. Germline V gives CDR1 LNHNV, CDR2 YYDKDF (reference sequence).

The chain couples TRBV15 to TRBJ2-7, with a tentative D call TRBD1 (6 bases). The source of this sequence is an adult woman with latent tuberculosis. Sequenced material: CD1b-GMM tetramer-negative cells sorted from PBMCs. The CDR3 nucleotides are TGTGCCACCAGCAAACCATCCGGAAGGGGGGAGCAGTACTTC. This encodes CATSKPSGRGEQYF.